The 15 T cell receptor beta chains given below trace back to one sample, sequenced in a study of blood T cell repertoires in COVID-19. Method: immunoSEQ multiplex PCR; TCRdb's copy keeps in-frame clones and lacks some. This sample has about 410,000 clones, with 89% found just once. Sequencing was done on a sample of PBMCs or T cells enriched from blood (not recorded which). The receptors derive from a woman in her thirties who had recovered from COVID-19.

The V gene is TRBV28, the J gene TRBJ2-5, with D maybe TRBD1 (6 bases). Trimming stripped 6 bases from V and 7 bases from J, with 21 bases between. There are 15 residues in the CDR3. Germline V gene data show CDR1 as MDHEN and CDR2 as SYDVKM. CDR3 loop: CASRQQGSDRRTQYF. For the CDR3, the DNA is TGTGCCAGCAGACAACAGGGATCGGATCGTCGGACCCAGTACTTC.

The V gene is TRBV11-2, the J gene TRBJ2-7; the match to TRBD2 covers 11 bases. Trimming took 1 base from V and 5 from J; bases not matched to a gene: 16. Per germline, CDR1 SGHAT and CDR2 FQNNGV. CDR3 length equals 19 residues. In DNA, the CDR3 is TGTGCCAGCAGCTTAGTAGGACTAGCGGGCCCTAAGCTGGGTGACGAGCAGTACTTC. Protein sequence: CASSLVGLAGPKLGDEQYF.

The V call is TRBV9, the J call TRBJ1-4; tentatively, D is TRBD1 (5 bases). Germline loops: CDR1 SGDLS, CDR2 YYNGEE. The CDR3 contains 16 residues. The V end lost 3 bases, the J end lost 0 bases, and 12 bases lay between the germline ends. The CDR3 loop is CASSARGGTTNEKLFF. CDR3 sequence (DNA): TGTGCCAGCAGCGCCCGGGGGGGAACAACTAATGAAAAACTGTTTTTT. Full variable domain (missing parts from reference TRBV9 and TRBJ1-4): DSGVTQTPKHLITATGQRVTLRCSPRSGDLSVYWYQQSLDQGLQFLIQYYNGEERAKGNILERFSAQQFPDLHSELNLSSLELGDSALYFCASSARGGTTNEKLFFGSGTQLSVL.

The chain is built from TRBV15 and TRBJ2-2; D gene uncertain. Trimming stripped 3 bases from V and 7 bases from J, with 6 bases between. Germline-derived CDR1 and CDR2 are LNHNV and YYDKDF (reference sequence). This CDR3 comprises 12 residues. CDR3 residues: CATSRGHGELFF. The CDR3 nucleotides read TGTGCCACCAGCAGGGGCCACGGGGAGCTGTTTTTT.

The rearrangement uses TRBV19 and TRBJ2-7; 10 nucleotides align to TRBD1. The CDR3 length is 12 residues. The ends lost 9 bases at V and 3 bases at J; junction bases unmatched: 2. The germline CDR1 and CDR2 sequences are LNHDA and SQIVND (reference sequence). The CDR3 DNA is TGTGCCAGCCGGGACAGGGGCTACGAGCAGTACTTC. Translation: CASRDRGYEQYF.

V usage is TRBV30 and J usage is TRBJ2-1; maybe TRBD2 (6 bases). Trimming removed 1 base at V and 10 bases at J, with 17 bases between. Germline lookup yields CDR1 GTSNPN and CDR2 SVGIG (reference sequence). There are 14 residues in the CDR3. The CDR3 region is CAWSGREKRAEQFF. As DNA, the CDR3 is TGTGCCTGGAGTGGGCGGGAAAAACGCGCGGAGCAGTTCTTC.

The chain links TRBV7-2 to TRBJ1-2; TRBD1 might be the D (5 bases). The CDR3 covers 13 residues. The germline gives CDR1 SGHTA, CDR2 FQGNSA. V was shortened by 5 bases and J by 2 bases, with 9 bases between the two germline ends. The CDR3 sequence: CASSIQGNYGYTF. CDR3 nucleotides: TGTGCCAGCAGCATTCAGGGAAACTATGGCTACACCTTC.

The chain links TRBV28 to TRBJ2-7, with a possible D match to TRBD2 (5 bases). Germline CDR1 MDHEN, CDR2 SYDVKM. CDR3 length: 17 amino acids. The V end was cut by 6 bases, the J end by 5 bases, with 26 bases between. The CDR3: CASSREGIQRIPHEQYF. The DNA for the CDR3 is TGTGCCAGCAGCCGGGAAGGGATCCAGAGAATTCCCCACGAGCAGTACTTC. Combining the CDR3 with reference TRBV28 and TRBJ2-7 gives the whole variable domain DVKVTQSSRYLVKRTGEKVFLECVQDMDHENMFWYRQDPGLGLRLIYFSYDVKMKEKGDIPEGYSVSREKKERFSLILESASTNQTSMYLCASSREGIQRIPHEQYFGPGTRLTVT.

The chain recombines TRBV6-5 with TRBJ1-1; D is unclear. CDR3 length: 14 residues. Germline V gene lookup returns CDR1 MNHEY and CDR2 SVGAGI. V lost 5 bases to trimming and J lost 1 base, with 11 bases between them. This chain's CDR3 is CASSPLNQNTEAFF. The CDR3 bases are TGTGCCAGCAGTCCCCTAAATCAGAACACTGAAGCTTTCTTT.

This clone came up once. The chain uses TRBV4-2 and TRBJ2-7; D is possibly TRBD2 (5 bases). The CDR3 contains 16 residues. Per germline, CDR1 LGHNA and CDR2 YNFKEQ. Trimming left V 0 bases short and J 3 bases short, with 15 bases between. In DNA form, the CDR3 reads TGTGCCAGCAGCCAAGATCTTCCCGGGGATTACTACGAGCAGTACTTC. It is translated as CASSQDLPGDYYEQYF.

This chain joins TRBV28 and TRBJ1-4; the D is unclear. Per germline, CDR1 MDHEN and CDR2 SYDVKM. V shed 1 base and J shed 3 bases, with 9 bases lying between them. The length of the CDR3 is 15 residues. CDR3 amino acids: CASSLSGAPNEKLFF. CDR3 DNA sequence: TGTGCCAGCAGTTTATCGGGTGCGCCTAATGAAAAACTGTTTTTT.

The rearrangement links TRBV15 to TRBJ2-1; 7 bases agree with TRBD1. The V gene's germline CDR1 is LNHNV and CDR2 YYDKDF (reference sequence). The junction had 12 bases not matched to a gene; V was cut back by 11 bases and J by 8 bases. The CDR3 is 13 amino acids. As DNA, the CDR3 is TGTGCCGCTGGGCAGGGGGTTATGGATGAGCAGTTCTTC. Translated: CAAGQGVMDEQFF.

The V gene is TRBV18, the J gene TRBJ1-1; TRBD1 is a possible D gene (5 bases). CDR1 is KGHSH, CDR2 LQKENI, per germline. V lost 2 bases and J lost 0, with 10 bases in between. The CDR3 length is 15 residues. The CDR3 bases are TGTGCCAGCTCACCATCTCGACAGCTGAACACTGAAGCTTTCTTT. It translates to CASSPSRQLNTEAFF.

This chain connects TRBV28 to TRBJ1-3; D might be TRBD1 (6 bases). CDR1 is MDHEN, CDR2 SYDVKM, per germline. V lost 5 bases, J lost 4 bases, and 15 bases lay in between. The CDR3 covers 15 residues. CDR3 DNA sequence: TGTGCCAGCAGTCCTCCCCCCGGGACAGGAAACACCATATATTTT. This encodes CASSPPPGTGNTIYF.

This clone was seen just once. The chain recombines TRBV4-1 with TRBJ2-3; TRBD2 might be the D (6 bases). Germline V gene sequence: CDR1 MGHRA, CDR2 YSYEKL. The CDR3 loop spans 15 amino acids. Trimming left V 1 base short and J 4 bases short, with 12 bases between. The CDR3 nucleotides are TGCGCCAGCAGCCAAGGACTAGGTAGGGCAGATACGCAGTATTTT. This codes for CASSQGLGRADTQYF.